The 20 T cell receptor beta chains below all came from one sample that was sequenced in a study of cytomegalovirus exposure and HLA in healthy donors. With 60 Vbeta and 13 Jbeta primers, the PCR was carried out. Libraries were prepared by immunoSEQ multiplex PCR; TCRdb keeps only in-frame clonotypes and omits some of them. The sample has about 110,000 clones, 12% seen once; the top ten hold more than 15%. Sequenced material: PBMCs. The receptors come from a man aged 40-55 years in good health and CMV-seropositive.

The chain combines TRBV5-1 with TRBJ2-7; possibly TRBD1 for D (6 bases). CDR1 is SGHRS and CDR2 is YFSETQ in the germline V gene. This CDR3 is built from 14 residues. V was trimmed by 4 bases and J by 5 bases, leaving 16 bases between them. CDR3 amino acids: CASSTSGTFDEQYF. In DNA form, the CDR3 reads TGCGCCAGCAGCACGTCCGGGACATTCGACGAGCAGTACTTC.

The sample holds one count of this clone. The chain is built from TRBV5-6 and TRBJ2-7, with D perhaps TRBD2 (6 bases). V lost 3 bases and J lost 2, with 15 bases in between. This CDR3 spans 15 amino acids. Germline CDR1 SGHDT, CDR2 YYEEEE. The chain's CDR3 is CASSSRLEGAYEQYF. CDR3 sequence (DNA): TGTGCCAGCAGCTCCCGACTAGAGGGAGCCTACGAGCAGTACTTC.

The chain is built from TRBV5-8 and TRBJ1-1; no reliable D call. Per the germline V gene, CDR1 is SGHTS and CDR2 is YDEGEE. The length of the CDR3 is 12 residues. The V gene lost 5 bases and the J gene lost 13 bases, with 18 bases spanning the gap. The CDR3 sequence is CASRYPRLSGFF. In nucleotides, the CDR3 is TGTGCCAGCAGATATCCCCGCCTAAGTGGTTTCTTT.

As DNA, the CDR3 is TGCAGCGTCCACCCCCCGAGGGGGGGCACTGAAGCTTTCTTT. This translates into CSVHPPRGGTEAFF. The J gene is TRBJ1-1, the V gene TRBV29-1; tentatively, D is TRBD1 (6 bases). V was clipped by 6 bases and J by 4 bases, with 18 bases between them. Germline V CDR1 and CDR2: SQVTM, ANQGSEA. This CDR3 is 14 amino acids long.

This chain joins TRBV7-9 and TRBJ1-3; TRBD1 matches at 7 bases. The germline V gene has CDR1 SEHNR and CDR2 FQNEAQ (reference sequence). Trimming at V came to 5 bases and at J to 3 bases, leaving 7 bases not matched to a gene. CDR3 length equals 15 residues. The CDR3 DNA sequence: TGTGCCAGCAGCATCGACAGGGCGCATGGAAACACCATATATTTT. Its protein is CASSIDRAHGNTIYF.

V and J are TRBV27 and TRBJ2-1; D might be TRBD2 (5 bases). The CDR3 sequence is 15 residues long. Germline V lookup: CDR1 MNHEY, CDR2 SMNVEV (reference sequence). The V end lost 4 bases, the J end lost 0 bases, and 10 bases lay between the germline ends. CDR3 region: CASSWRRTSYNEQFF. Here the CDR3 DNA reads TGTGCCAGCAGTTGGAGGCGCACCTCCTACAATGAGCAGTTCTTC.

This clone has a handful of counts. V and J are TRBV25-1 and TRBJ2-7; D is ambiguous. Germline-derived CDR1 and CDR2 are MGHDK and SYGVNS. V gave up 6 bases and J gave up 2 bases, with 11 bases separating them. The CDR3 extends over 13 amino acids. The CDR3 DNA reads as TGTGCCAGCAGCGAGGAAGGTCCCTACGAGCAGTACTTC. As protein: CASSEEGPYEQYF.

This clone appeared a few times. This chain connects TRBV7-6 to TRBJ1-2, with TRBD1 identical over 8 bases. The V segment lost 1 base and the J segment 3 bases; nucleotides outside the gene matches: 13. Germline V CDR1 and CDR2: SGHVS, FNYEAQ. This CDR3 has 18 residues. CDR3 in DNA: TGTGCCAGCAGCTTAGAGGTGGCGGGGACAGGAGGCCACTATGGCTACACCTTC. This translates into CASSLEVAGTGGHYGYTF.

The chain has TRBV4-1 and TRBJ2-2; TRBD2 matches 7 bases. This CDR3 spans 15 amino acids. CDR1 and CDR2 (germline): MGHRA, YSYEKL. The ends lost 0 bases at V and 3 bases at J; junction bases unmatched: 1. The CDR3 protein is CASSQEGGYTGELFF. CDR3 DNA: TGCGCCAGCAGCCAAGAGGGAGGGTACACCGGGGAGCTGTTTTTT.

The chain joins TRBV6-1 to TRBJ1-4, with D tentatively TRBD1 (5 bases). CDR1 is MNHNS, CDR2 SASEGT, per germline. The CDR3 loop spans 14 amino acids. The V gene lost 4 bases and the J gene lost 3 bases, with 9 bases spanning the gap. CDR3 region: CASSASRANEKLFF. In DNA form, the CDR3 reads TGTGCCAGCAGTGCGAGCAGGGCTAATGAAAAACTGTTTTTT.

This chain links TRBV28 with TRBJ2-1; 9 bases align to TRBD1. Germline V CDR1 and CDR2: MDHEN, SYDVKM. The J segment lost 8 bases and the V segment lost 1 base, leaving 6 bases of the junction unmatched. This CDR3 has 15 amino acids. The CDR3 nucleotides are TGTGCCAGCAGTTTATTCGAGGACAGGGGCGATGAGCAGTTCTTC. Protein product: CASSLFEDRGDEQFF.

This clone was seen only a few times. The rearrangement uses TRBV30 and TRBJ2-1, with a weak D call TRBD2 (5 bases). Germline V gives CDR1 GTSNPN, CDR2 SVGIG (reference sequence). Trimming shortened V by 0 bases and J by 3 bases, and 6 bases separated the two germline ends. The CDR3 is 13 residues long. The CDR3, as DNA: TGTGCCTGGAGTGTACGGGACTACAATGAGCAGTTCTTC. Translated, it gives CAWSVRDYNEQFF.

The sample holds a few counts of this clone. The rearrangement links TRBV12-5 to TRBJ1-5; TRBD1 agrees at 9 bases. The length of the CDR3 is 16 residues. V lost 3 bases to trimming and J lost 7 bases; unmatched junction nucleotides: 10. Germline V gene sequence: CDR1 LGHNT, CDR2 FRNRAP. As DNA, the CDR3 is TGTGCTAGTGGTTTCGTACAGGGGGCGAGTGAGCAGCCCCAGCATTTT. Protein product: CASGFVQGASEQPQHF.

The rearrangement joins TRBV5-1 to TRBJ2-3; 9 nucleotides line up with TRBD2. Germline CDR1 reads SGHRS; CDR2 reads YFSETQ. The trim removed 5 bases at V and 4 bases at J, leaving 8 bases unmatched. This CDR3 has 15 amino acids. The CDR3 sequence: CASREVAGVADTQYF. The CDR3, as DNA: TGCGCCAGCAGGGAGGTAGCGGGAGTAGCAGATACGCAGTATTTT.

A remark on this clone: The CDR3 ends on some other residue instead of the conserved phenylalanine or tryptophan, so this is likely a read error. The CDR3 nucleotides are TGCGCCAGCAGCGTGGCCTCGCTAGCGAGCAATCAGCCCCAGCATGTT. Amino acids: CASSVASLASNQPQHV. The V and J genes are TRBV5-1 and TRBJ1-5; D ambiguous. This CDR3 region has 16 residues. CDR1 and CDR2 from the germline V gene are SGHRS and YFSETQ. Trimming cost V 4 bases and J 1 base, with 15 bases left between them.

This clone was found a few times. V and J are TRBV5-1 and TRBJ2-1; maybe TRBD2 (5 bases). Germline V gene sequence: CDR1 SGHRS, CDR2 YFSETQ. V was trimmed by 1 base and J by 4 bases, leaving 15 bases between them. The CDR3 contains 16 residues. This CDR3 reads CASSLLAAGNYNEQFF. CDR3 in DNA: TGCGCCAGCAGCTTGCTCGCAGCCGGGAATTACAATGAGCAGTTCTTC.

The chain couples TRBV29-1 to TRBJ1-2, with D possibly matching TRBD1 (6 bases). Per germline, CDR1 SQVTM and CDR2 ANQGSEA. The germline V and J ends were trimmed by 3 bases and 3 bases, with 11 bases remaining between them. This CDR3 comprises 13 residues. The CDR3 sequence is CSVDPRTDYGYTF. As DNA, the CDR3 is TGCAGCGTTGATCCCCGGACAGACTATGGCTACACCTTC.

This chain connects TRBV7-6 to TRBJ2-1; TRBD2 is a possible D gene (6 bases). Trimming stripped 1 base from V and 5 bases from J, with 12 bases between. The CDR3 spans 15 residues. The V gene's germline CDR1 is SGHVS and CDR2 FNYEAQ. The CDR3 reads CASSLVSGQNNEQFF. CDR3 DNA sequence: TGTGCCAGCAGCTTAGTGAGCGGGCAGAACAATGAGCAGTTCTTC.

V gene TRBV5-8 combines with J gene TRBJ1-4, with 7 bases lining up with TRBD1. Looked up from germline, CDR1 is SGHTS and CDR2 is YDEGEE. This CDR3 comprises 16 residues. The trim removed 3 bases at V and 0 bases at J, leaving 5 bases unmatched. The CDR3 loop is CASSSGTVATNEKLFF. Here the CDR3 DNA reads TGTGCCAGCAGCTCGGGGACAGTGGCAACTAATGAAAAACTGTTTTTT.

This chain connects TRBV5-4 to TRBJ1-2; D is perhaps TRBD1 (5 bases). The germline CDR1 and CDR2 sequences are SGHNT and YYREEE (reference sequence). There are 12 residues in the CDR3. Trimming removed 3 bases at V and 5 bases at J, with 8 bases between. This chain's CDR3 is CASSWGGYGYTF. The DNA for the CDR3 is TGTGCCAGCAGCTGGGGGGGTTATGGCTACACCTTC.